This T cell receptor beta chain was sequenced during a study of blood T cell repertoires in COVID-19. Study processing details: Cell counts per sample came from amplifying reference gene primers. Profiled with immunoSEQ multiplex PCR; TCRdb holds only in-frame clones, not every one. V, J and clone size derive from that table, while D and trimming were established from the DNA sequence. This repertoire shows 200,000 to 250,000 clones, around 87% found once; its top ten account for approximately 7%. This clone appeared once. The CDR3 runs to 14 residues. V dropped 7 bases and J dropped 4; count of bases not matched to a gene: 7. Germline V gene lookup returns CDR1 LGHDT and CDR2 YNNKEL (reference sequence).

J is TRBJ2-3 and V is TRBV3-1 (or the pseudogene TRBV3-2); TRBD2 agrees at 8 bases. Sequenced: peripheral blood. The sequence was obtained from a woman between 70 and 85 years old with active or convalescent COVID-19. CDR3 nucleotide sequence: TGTGCCAGCAAGCAAGCGGGGGCAGCAGATACGCAGTATTTT. Amino acids: CASKQAGAADTQYF.